The 9 T cell receptor beta chains below come from one sample, sequenced in a study of T cells in Graves' hyperthyroidism and ophthalmopathy. RNA transcripts served as the template for amplifying TCR beta CDR3 regions. The HTBI primer set served for first-round RT-PCR of the TCR CDR3. Via MiXCR, TCRdb re-called the multiplex PCR reads, giving one row per CDR3 protein. Of around 580,000 distinct CDR3 sequences listed, approximately 44% were seen once; the top ten hold more than 7.5%. Sequencing input: peripheral blood or thyroid tissue (not recorded which). The receptors shown here come from a woman in her late teens or twenties with Graves' hyperthyroidism.

The chain combines TRBV9 with TRBJ2-2; no reliable D call. V was cut by 5 bases and J by 0 bases, with 11 bases left in between. CDR3 length: 15 amino acids. CDR1 and CDR2 (germline): SGDLS, YYNGEE. The CDR3 nucleotides are TGTGCCAGCAGTGAGGTTGTTTCGAACACCGGGGAGCTGTTTTTT. Translation gives CASSEVVSNTGELFF.

This clonotype was detected ten times or more. The rearrangement joins TRBV4-1 to TRBJ1-2; weak D call: TRBD1 (5 bases). Germline CDR1 is MGHRA and CDR2 is YSYEKL. Trimming took off 4 bases at V and 5 bases at J, with 20 bases between the two ends. The CDR3 totals 16 residues. In nucleotides, the CDR3 is TGCGCCAGCAGCCCAATGGGACTCCTCCTCGGGTATGGCTACACCTTC. This translates into CASSPMGLLLGYGYTF.

This clonotype was detected many times. The chain uses TRBV5-1 and TRBJ1-2; 9 bases are a match to TRBD1. The germline V gene has CDR1 SGHRS and CDR2 YFSETQ. The CDR3 length is 15 residues. The junction had 6 bases not matched to a gene; V was cut back by 2 bases and J by 4 bases. The CDR3 region is CASSLGGTGTYGYTF. The CDR3 bases are TGCGCCAGCAGCTTAGGAGGGACAGGGACCTATGGCTACACCTTC.

The sample holds many counts of this clonotype. This chain joins TRBV11-2 and TRBJ1-2; 10 nucleotides align to TRBD1. CDR3 length: 15 amino acids. Germline V gene sequence: CDR1 SGHAT, CDR2 FQNNGV. Trimming removed 4 bases from V and 8 bases from J; junction bases left unmatched: 10. Here the CDR3 DNA reads TGTGCCAGCAGCTCAATCCGGGACAGGGGCGAGGGCTACACCTTC. This translates into CASSSIRDRGEGYTF.

Notes on this clonotype: One junction end does not reproduce the germline sequence, and a read error may be involved. The chain has TRBV6-1 and TRBJ1-5, with D perhaps TRBD1 (5 bases). This CDR3 is built from 13 residues. Looked up from germline, CDR1 is MNHNS and CDR2 is SASEGT. The CDR3: CASSYQGNEPQHF. CDR3 DNA sequence: TGTGCCAGCAGTTACCAGGGCAATGAGCCCCAGCATTTT.

This clonotype was seen more than once but under ten times. The chain employs TRBV7-2 and TRBJ1-1; D is unresolved. The V gene's germline CDR1 is SGHTA and CDR2 FQGNSA. There are 12 residues in the CDR3. Trimming cost V 1 base and J 14 bases, with 14 bases left between them. The CDR3 protein is CASSLGRSRGFF. Written as DNA, the CDR3 is TGTGCCAGCAGCTTAGGGCGCAGCCGGGGATTCTTT.

Concerning this clonotype itself: No DNA is shown, since the ends of the CDR3 on it are uncertain; the CDR3 is the one TCRdb lists. The chain is built from TRBV7-2 and TRBJ1-5. The CDR3 is 19 amino acids in total, end residues counted. CDR1 SGHTA and CDR2 FQGNSA come from the germline V gene. The CDR3 here is CASSYLCASSGTINQPQHF.

This clonotype has more than one count but fewer than ten. V usage is TRBV6-5 and J usage is TRBJ1-5; 7 nucleotides line up with TRBD1. Germline V gene sequence: CDR1 MNHEY, CDR2 SVGAGI. This CDR3 region has 16 residues. V was clipped by 5 bases and J by 0 bases; unmatched bases: 7. The CDR3 DNA is TGTGCCAGCAGTAAGACAGGGATCTATAGCAATCAGCCCCAGCATTTT. It codes for CASSKTGIYSNQPQHF.

This clonotype was picked up one time. J is TRBJ1-2 and V is TRBV5-4; 7 positions match TRBD1. This CDR3 comprises 15 residues. Germline CDR1 and CDR2: SGHNT and YYREEE (reference sequence). With V trimmed by 3 bases and J by 6 bases, 11 bases remained unmatched. CDR3 bases: TGTGCCAGCAGCTCAGGACAGGATTATTCGCATGGCTACACCTTC. This codes for CASSSGQDYSHGYTF.